The text below deals with one T cell receptor beta chain. Germline CDR1 SGHVS, CDR2 FNYEAQ. V trimming: 1 base; J trimming: 5 bases; junction bases outside the gene matches: 3. This CDR3 comprises 14 residues. Libraries were prepared by immunoSEQ multiplex PCR; TCRdb keeps only in-frame clonotypes and omits some of them. This sample has under 450,000 clones, with under 85% found just once. The data derive from a study of blood T cell repertoires in COVID-19. The sequencing input was PBMCs or T cells enriched from blood (not recorded which). V usage is TRBV7-6 and J usage is TRBJ2-7, with TRBD2 matching over 9 bases. The sequence was collected from a woman between 45 and 65 years old who had recovered from COVID-19. CDR3 loop: CASSLGLAGHEQYF. The CDR3, as DNA: TGTGCCAGCAGCTTAGGGCTAGCGGGGCACGAGCAGTACTTC.